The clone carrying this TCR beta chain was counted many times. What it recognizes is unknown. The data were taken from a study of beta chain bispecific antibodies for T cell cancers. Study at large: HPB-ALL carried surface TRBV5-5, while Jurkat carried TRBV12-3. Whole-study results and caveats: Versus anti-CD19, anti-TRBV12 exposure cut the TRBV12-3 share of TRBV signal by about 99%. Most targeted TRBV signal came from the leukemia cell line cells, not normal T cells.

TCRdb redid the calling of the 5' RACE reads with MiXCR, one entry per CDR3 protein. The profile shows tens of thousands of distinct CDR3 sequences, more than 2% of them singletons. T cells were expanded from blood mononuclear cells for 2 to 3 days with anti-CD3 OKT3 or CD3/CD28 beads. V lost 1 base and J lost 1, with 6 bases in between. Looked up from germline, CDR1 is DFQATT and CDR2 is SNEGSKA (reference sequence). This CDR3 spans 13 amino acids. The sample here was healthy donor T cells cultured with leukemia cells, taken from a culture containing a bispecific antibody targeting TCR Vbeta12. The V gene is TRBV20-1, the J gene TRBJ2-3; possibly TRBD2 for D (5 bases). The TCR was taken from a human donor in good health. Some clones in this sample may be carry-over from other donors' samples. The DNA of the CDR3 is TGCAGTGCTAGAGTCGGGGGCACAGATACGCAGTATTTT. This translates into CSARVGGTDTQYF.